This passage covers 7 T cell receptor beta chains from one sample sequenced in a study of cytomegalovirus exposure and HLA in healthy donors (dated by TCRdb to the late 2010s). To prepare the library, the immunoSEQ multiplex PCR assay was applied. A mixture of 60 forward primers for TCR Vbeta segments and 13 reverse primers for TCR Jbeta segments was used in the multiplex PCR. TCRdb limited this immuneACCESS table to in-frame rearrangements with V and J called. A share of clones is missing; checked studies link under half to unresolved V genes, and the rest is unexplained. Present in this sample are about 140,000 clones, approximately 78% of which were seen just once. About 8.1% of the sample goes to the ten largest clones. The source material was PBMCs. Receptors originate from a woman between 50 and 59 years old in good health and CMV-seropositive.

The chain joins TRBV25-1 to TRBJ2-5; D is uncertain. CDR1 is MGHDK, CDR2 SYGVNS, per germline. The V and J ends lost 1 base and 5 bases respectively, with 5 bases between them. The CDR3 contains 12 residues. CDR3 DNA: TGTGCCAGCAGTGAATGGCAGGAGACCCAGTACTTC. It codes for CASSEWQETQYF.

This clone has only a few counts. The chain combines TRBV5-1 with TRBJ1-2, with D maybe TRBD1 (6 bases). Trimming pared 3 bases from V and 8 bases from J, leaving 14 bases between. Germline CDR1 reads SGHRS; CDR2 reads YFSETQ. This CDR3 is built from 13 residues. The DNA of the CDR3 is TGCGCCAGCAGCTCACAGGACAGTGGCGGCTACACCTTC. This codes for CASSSQDSGGYTF. The variable domain in full, completed from reference TRBV5-1 and TRBJ1-2, reads KAGVTQTPRYLIKTRGQQVTLSCSPISGHRSVSWYQQTPGQGLQFLFEYFSETQRNKGNFPGRFSGRQFSNSRSEMNVSTLELGDSALYLCASSSQDSGGYTFGSGTRLTVV.

J is TRBJ1-2 and V is TRBV6-5; 9 nucleotides match TRBD1. V lost 6 bases, J lost 8 bases, and 7 bases stayed unmatched. This CDR3 has 13 amino acids. Germline assignment: CDR1 MNHEY and CDR2 SVGAGI. This CDR3 reads CASSPGTGKGYTF. CDR3 in DNA: TGTGCCAGCAGCCCGGGGACAGGGAAAGGCTACACCTTC.

The chain links TRBV27 to TRBJ2-3; D perhaps matches TRBD2 (5 bases). The CDR3 is 13 amino acids. Germline loops: CDR1 MNHEY, CDR2 SMNVEV (reference sequence). V lost 3 bases, J lost 5 bases, and 9 bases lay in between. In DNA form, the CDR3 reads TGTGCCAGCAGTTTCCTAGCTCGAGATACGCAGTATTTT. It translates to CASSFLARDTQYF.

The rearrangement links TRBV7-9 to TRBJ1-5; TRBD1 matches 7 bases. The CDR3 totals 14 residues. The V segment lost 3 bases and the J segment 5 bases; nucleotides outside the gene matches: 4. Looked up from germline, CDR1 is SEHNR and CDR2 is FQNEAQ (reference sequence). CDR3 loop: CASSLDRPDQPQHF. In nucleotides, the CDR3 is TGTGCCAGCAGCTTGGACAGGCCAGATCAGCCCCAGCATTTT.

Concerning this clone itself: One end of the junction is discordant with germline, which a read error may explain. CDR3 sequence (DNA): TGTTCCAGCAGCTTAGGGGCCAACTATGGCTACACCTTC. Residues: CSSSLGANYGYTF. This chain links TRBV7-9 with TRBJ1-2, with a possible D match to TRBD1 (5 bases). The CDR3 has 13 residues. CDR1 SEHNR and CDR2 FQNEAQ come from the germline V gene (reference sequence).

This chain connects TRBV10-3 to TRBJ2-7, with D possibly being TRBD2 (6 bases). The CDR3 consists of 13 residues. The V end lost 8 bases, the J end lost 4 bases, and 15 bases lay between the germline ends. Germline lookup yields CDR1 ENHRY and CDR2 SYGVKD. The CDR3 DNA reads TGTGCCATCCGAGACGGCGGAGGGTACGAGCAGTACTTC. Translated: CAIRDGGGYEQYF.